Below, one T cell receptor (beta chain) is given with its context. The antigen remains undetermined. The V gene's germline CDR1 is MNHGY and CDR2 SVAAGI. This CDR3 has 18 amino acids. Trimming cost V 3 bases and J 1 base, with 20 bases left between them. These data belong to a study of T cells in Graves' hyperthyroidism and ophthalmopathy. Study conclusions and caveats: Ophthalmopathy, which appeared later, was predicted by the model a median 6.5 months before onset. By a 13 V-J model, ophthalmopathy was set apart from stable hyperthyroidism.

Amplification of TCR beta CDR3 regions used RNA as the template. First-round RT-PCR of the TCR CDR3 relied on the HTBI primer set. TCRdb re-called the multiplex PCR reads with MiXCR, one entry per CDR3 protein. The profile shows about 720,000 distinct CDR3 sequences, 18% of them singletons. Patients were excluded because of uncontrolled infection, other autoimmune disease, pregnancy or lactation. Orbital computed tomography and thyroid ultrasound, together with serum TRAb and thyroxine and clinical symptoms, were used for diagnoses. Specimen: blood. The sequence came from a woman between 50 and 59 years old with Graves' hyperthyroidism that later progressed to Graves' ophthalmopathy. The rearrangement joins TRBV6-9 to TRBJ2-3; TRBD2 might be the D (6 bases). CDR3 sequence (DNA): TGTGCCAGCAGTTACGTCCTCGGGGGAAAGAAGGGCACAGATACGCAGTATTTT. Amino acid sequence: CASSYVLGGKKGTDTQYF.